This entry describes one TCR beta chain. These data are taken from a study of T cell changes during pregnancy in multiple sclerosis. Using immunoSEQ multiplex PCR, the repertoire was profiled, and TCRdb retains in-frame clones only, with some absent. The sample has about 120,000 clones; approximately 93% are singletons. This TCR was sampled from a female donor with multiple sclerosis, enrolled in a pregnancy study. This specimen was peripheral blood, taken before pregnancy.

The CDR3 DNA follows: TGTGCCTGGACCCTCGGGGGGGCCCCCTACAATGAGCAGTTCTTC. Its protein is CAWTLGGAPYNEQFF. The chain combines TRBV30 with TRBJ2-1; TRBD2 matches 8 bases. With V trimmed by 4 bases and J by 2 bases, 7 bases remained unmatched. The germline V gene encodes CDR1 GTSNPN and CDR2 SVGIG (reference sequence). This CDR3 region has 15 residues.